The rows below give T cell receptor beta chains drawn from one sample of a study of vaccination effects on CD4 cells after COVID-19. These TCRs' antigens remain unknown. Method: immunoSEQ multiplex PCR; TCRdb's copy keeps in-frame clones and lacks some. Altogether about 40,000 clones are present, around 71% being singletons, with the ten largest covering more than 7%. Sequenced here: CD4+ T cells from PBMCs cultured without peptide, sampled after COVID-19 vaccination. The receptors were sampled from a human donor who received a COVID-19 vaccine. The CDR3 runs from the conserved cysteine through the conserved F or W. D genes are given only for firm matches. Part of the rows lack a size; the others show once, few, many or a class for expanded clones.

j_call | clone_size | d_call | v_call | cdr3_aa | cdr3_nt
TRBJ2-3 | - | - | TRBV5-1 | CASSLGQTTDTQYF | TGCGCCAGCAGCTTGGGACAGACCACAGATACGCAGTATTTT
TRBJ2-3 | - | - | TRBV9 | CASSVARARSDTQYF | TGTGCCAGCAGCGTAGCTAGAGCTAGATCAGATACGCAGTATTTT
TRBJ1-1 | few | - | TRBV2 | CAGGRDTEAFF | TGTGCCGGTGGCAGGGACACTGAAGCTTTCTTT
TRBJ2-1 | - | - | TRBV5-4 | CASSSGTPYNEQFF | TGTGCCAGCAGCTCCGGGACGCCTTACAATGAGCAGTTCTTC
TRBJ1-3 | - | - | TRBV3-1/TRBV3-2 | CASSLRGNTIYF | TGTGCCAGCAGCCTTCGGGGAAACACCATATATTTT
TRBJ1-1 | - | - | TRBV30 | CAWSVLTAQAEAFF | TGTGCCTGGAGTGTACTGACAGCCCAAGCTGAAGCTTTCTTT
TRBJ2-2 | - | - | TRBV10-1 | CASSEARAGTGELFF | TGCGCCAGCAGTGAGGCCAGGGCGGGCACCGGGGAGCTGTTTTTT
TRBJ2-5 | - | TRBD1 | TRBV5-5 | CASSLGTGERGETQYF | TGTGCCAGCAGCTTAGGAACAGGGGAGAGGGGAGAGACCCAGTACTTC
TRBJ1-4 | - | - | TRBV7-2 | CASSLSPTNEKLFF | TGTGCCAGCAGCTTATCGCCAACAAATGAAAAACTGTTTTTT
TRBJ1-2 | - | TRBD1 | TRBV12-3/TRBV12-4 | CASSLRAGGGYTF | TGTGCCAGCAGTTTGAGGGCAGGGGGCGGCTACACCTTC
TRBJ1-5 | - | - | TRBV7-9 | CASSLGPGAQPQHF | TGTGCCAGCAGCTTAGGCCCGGGGGCACAGCCCCAGCATTTT